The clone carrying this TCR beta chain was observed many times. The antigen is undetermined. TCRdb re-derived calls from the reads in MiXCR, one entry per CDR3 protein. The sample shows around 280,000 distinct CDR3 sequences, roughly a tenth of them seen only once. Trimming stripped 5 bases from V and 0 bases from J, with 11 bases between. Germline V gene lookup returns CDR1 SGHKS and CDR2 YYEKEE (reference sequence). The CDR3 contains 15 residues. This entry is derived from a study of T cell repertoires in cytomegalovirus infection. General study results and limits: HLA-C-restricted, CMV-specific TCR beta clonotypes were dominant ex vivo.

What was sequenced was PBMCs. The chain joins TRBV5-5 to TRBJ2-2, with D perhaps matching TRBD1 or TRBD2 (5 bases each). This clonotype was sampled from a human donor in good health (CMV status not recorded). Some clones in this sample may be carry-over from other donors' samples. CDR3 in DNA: TGTGCCAGCAGGAGGGACGTGCCGAACACCGGGGAGCTGTTTTTT. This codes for CASRRDVPNTGELFF.